Listed here are 24 T cell receptor beta chains from one sample, sequenced in a study of shared clonotypes between healthy human individuals. Naivety among CD8 cells was defined by CD45RO negativity and positive CCR7 selection, thereby excluding terminally differentiated effector memory CD45RA+ cells. Libraries were prepared by immunoSEQ multiplex PCR; TCRdb keeps only in-frame clonotypes and omits some of them. The sample yields about 2.1 million clones, roughly 93% seen once. Material: naive CD8+ T cells from PBMCs. The receptors were gathered from a man aged 18 to 29 in good health. Some clones in this sample may be carry-over from other donors' samples.

In this sample, this clone turned up once. This sequence joins TRBV6-6 and TRBJ1-1, with 7 bases aligning to TRBD1. CDR1 and CDR2 (germline): MNHNY, SVGAGI (reference sequence). The V segment lost 8 bases and the J segment 4 bases; nucleotides outside the gene matches: 10. This CDR3 is built from 14 residues. CDR3: CASVMDRIGTEAFF. In DNA, the CDR3 is TGTGCCAGCGTTATGGACAGGATTGGCACTGAAGCTTTCTTT.

The gene calls are TRBV9 and TRBJ2-1, with D perhaps matching TRBD2 (5 bases). Trimming cost V 3 bases and J 4 bases, with 17 bases left between them. Germline V lookup: CDR1 SGDLS, CDR2 YYNGEE. The CDR3 contains 16 residues. As DNA, the CDR3 is TGTGCCAGCAGCGAGGGCCGGACTCCCCCTTACAATGAGCAGTTCTTC. Encoded protein: CASSEGRTPPYNEQFF.

The rearrangement uses TRBV23-1 and TRBJ2-7; no reliable D call. TRBV23-1 is an ORF; its function is uncertain. The CDR3 consists of 12 residues. The CDR3 DNA is TGCGCATTGGAGCAGGAGCTATACGAGCAGTACTTC. It codes for CALEQELYEQYF.

The V call is TRBV28, the J call TRBJ2-7; D unclear. The V gene lost 3 bases and the J gene lost 3 bases, with 12 bases spanning the gap. The CDR3 has 14 residues. CDR1 MDHEN and CDR2 SYDVKM come from the germline V gene. The CDR3 sequence: CASSFWARHYEQYF. CDR3 bases: TGTGCCAGCAGTTTTTGGGCCAGACACTACGAGCAGTACTTC.

The V and J genes are TRBV11-2 and TRBJ2-7, with 10 bases fitting TRBD1. V was clipped by 6 bases and J by 3 bases; unmatched bases: 17. CDR1 SGHAT and CDR2 FQNNGV come from the germline V gene. CDR3 length equals 18 residues. CDR3 coding DNA: TGTGCCAGCAGACCCGGGCGGGGACAGGGGAAATTTAGCTACGAGCAGTACTTC. It encodes CASRPGRGQGKFSYEQYF.

The chain couples TRBV7-9 to TRBJ1-2; the match to TRBD1 covers 7 bases. Germline CDR1 is SEHNR and CDR2 is FQNEAQ (reference sequence). The CDR3 consists of 16 residues. J gave up 2 bases and V 6 bases, and 12 bases lay outside the gene matches. CDR3 nucleotides: TGTGCCAGCAGGCCCCCGGGACAGACGGCCAACTATGGCTACACCTTC. Amino acid sequence: CASRPPGQTANYGYTF.

The rearrangement links TRBV9 to TRBJ1-5, with a possible D match to TRBD1 (6 bases). The V end lost 4 bases, the J end lost 6 bases, and 14 bases lay between the germline ends. This CDR3 spans 14 amino acids. Germline CDR1 and CDR2: SGDLS and YYNGEE. The CDR3 coding sequence is TGTGCCAGCAGCATTGGGGGGGCGGGTCAGCCCCAGCATTTT. This sequence encodes CASSIGGAGQPQHF.

This chain uses TRBV28 with TRBJ1-1; possibly TRBD1 for D (5 bases). Germline CDR1 and CDR2: MDHEN and SYDVKM. Trimming removed 6 bases from V and 5 bases from J, with 19 bases in between. This CDR3 region has 15 residues. DNA for the CDR3: TGTGCCAGCAGCGAGGGATCAGGGTTAGCGACTGAAGCTTTCTTT. This gives the protein CASSEGSGLATEAFF.

This rearrangement joins TRBV10-2 to TRBJ1-1; D may be TRBD1 (5 bases). Per the germline V gene, CDR1 is WSHSY and CDR2 is SAAADI. CDR3 size: 13 residues. V dropped 2 bases and J dropped 12 bases, with 16 bases sitting between them. The CDR3 region has the DNA TGCGCCAGCAGTGAGCGGGGGGTGGTCGAAACTTTCTTT. This sequence encodes CASSERGVVETFF.

The chain uses TRBV27 and TRBJ2-1; 7 bases fit TRBD2. The germline V gene encodes CDR1 MNHEY and CDR2 SMNVEV (reference sequence). This CDR3 is 17 amino acids long. V was pared by 1 base and J by 5 bases, with 11 bases of the junction left unmatched. The CDR3 here is CASSLLGGRAGDNEQFF. Written as DNA, the CDR3 is TGTGCCAGCAGTTTATTAGGAGGGAGGGCCGGGGACAATGAGCAGTTCTTC.

The genes are TRBV19 and TRBJ1-4, with TRBD1 matching 9 bases. With 5 bases clipped from V and 7 bases from J, the junction kept 8 bases outside the gene matches. The CDR3 loop spans 15 amino acids. The germline gives CDR1 LNHDA, CDR2 SQIVND (reference sequence). The CDR3 DNA follows: TGTGCCAGTAGTTCCCGGGACAGGGCGGCTGAAAAACTGTTTTTT. Its protein product is CASSSRDRAAEKLFF. Full variable domain (rest looked up from reference TRBV19 and TRBJ1-4): DGGITQSPKYLFRKEGQNVTLSCEQNLNHDAMYWYRQDPGQGLRLIYYSQIVNDFQKGDIAEGYSVSREKKESFPLTVTSAQKNPTAFYLCASSSRDRAAEKLFFGSGTQLSVL.

The chain has TRBV6-4 and TRBJ1-2; the match to TRBD1 covers 7 bases. Germline assignment: CDR1 MRHNA and CDR2 SNTAGT. The CDR3 is 16 amino acids. The V segment lost 0 bases and the J segment 2 bases; nucleotides outside the gene matches: 6. The CDR3 DNA follows: TGTGCCAGCAGTGACTCGAAGATAGGGGGCAACTATGGCTACACCTTC. It yields the protein CASSDSKIGGNYGYTF.

This chain uses TRBV5-1 with TRBJ2-5; no reliable D call. The germline V gene encodes CDR1 SGHRS and CDR2 YFSETQ. This CDR3 spans 13 amino acids. Trimming shortened V by 3 bases and J by 5 bases, and 11 bases separated the two germline ends. DNA of the CDR3: TGCGCCAGCAGCTCCCGGATGGATGAGACCCAGTACTTC. It codes for CASSSRMDETQYF. The full variable domain, its missing parts supplied by reference TRBV5-1 and TRBJ2-5, is KAGVTQTPRYLIKTRGQQVTLSCSPISGHRSVSWYQQTPGQGLQFLFEYFSETQRNKGNFPGRFSGRQFSNSRSEMNVSTLELGDSALYLCASSSRMDETQYFGPGTRLLVL.

This sequence joins TRBV4-3 and TRBJ2-2, with TRBD2 matching over 8 bases. Germline CDR1 and CDR2: LGHNA and YSLEER. After removal of 0 bases from V and 6 bases from J, the junction contained 12 bases not matched to a gene. The CDR3 is made up of 18 amino acids. In DNA form, the CDR3 reads TGCGCCAGCAGCCAAGAAAGATCGGGACTAGGTAGGGCCGGGGAGCTGTTTTTT. Translation: CASSQERSGLGRAGELFF.

Points on this clone: This same CDR3 is encoded by further DNA sequences in the sample. J is TRBJ2-7 and V is TRBV20-1; D not certain. The CDR3 has 9 amino acids. CDR1 and CDR2 (germline): DFQATT, SNEGSKA (reference sequence). Trimming left V 6 bases short and J 7 bases short, with 7 bases between. CDR3 residues: CSASQEQYF. CDR3 DNA: TGCAGTGCCAGCCAGGAGCAGTACTTC.

The CDR3 loop reads CASSYQAGKHNEQFF. In DNA form, the CDR3 reads TGTGCCAGCAGCTATCAAGCGGGGAAGCACAATGAGCAGTTCTTC. The chain links TRBV7-9 to TRBJ2-1; 7 bases align to TRBD2. CDR1 is SEHNR, CDR2 FQNEAQ, per germline (reference sequence). V lost 4 bases to trimming and J lost 5 bases; unmatched junction nucleotides: 8. CDR3 length: 15 residues. The variable domain in full, completed from reference TRBV7-9 and TRBJ2-1, reads DTGVSQNPRHKITKRGQNVTFRCDPISEHNRLYWYRQTLGQGPEFLTYFQNEAQLEKSRLLSDRFSAERPKGSFSTLEIQRTEQGDSAMYLCASSYQAGKHNEQFFGPGTRLTVL.

The chain couples TRBV6-6 to TRBJ2-2, with 8 nucleotides matching TRBD1. The CDR3 spans 16 residues. The V gene end was trimmed by 7 bases and the J gene end by 4 bases; junction bases not matched to a gene: 11. Germline CDR1 MNHNY, CDR2 SVGAGI (reference sequence). The CDR3 region is CASTPAGTGFTGELFF. The CDR3 DNA reads as TGTGCCAGCACCCCCGCCGGGACAGGCTTCACCGGGGAGCTGTTTTTT.

The gene calls are TRBV6-6 and TRBJ2-4; D is possibly TRBD2 (6 bases). V lost 10 bases to trimming and J lost 0 bases, with 13 bases between them. The CDR3 is 14 residues long. The germline CDR1 and CDR2 sequences are MNHNY and SVGAGI (reference sequence). For the CDR3, the DNA is TGTGCCACCTCGGCGGGACTAGCCAAAAACATTCAGTACTTC. It translates to CATSAGLAKNIQYF.

J is TRBJ2-7 and V is TRBV11-2; 11 bases are a match to TRBD2. The germline V gene encodes CDR1 SGHAT and CDR2 FQNNGV. The ends lost 5 bases at V and 3 bases at J; junction bases unmatched: 15. This CDR3 has 18 residues. The CDR3 spells CASSTRRGTSGRGYEQYF. The CDR3 DNA sequence: TGTGCCAGCAGCACCCGACGGGGAACTAGCGGGAGAGGCTACGAGCAGTACTTC.

This clone showed up just a few times. The rearrangement joins TRBV11-2 to TRBJ2-1, with D tentatively TRBD2 (5 bases). This CDR3 has 14 amino acids. Trimming took 0 bases from V and 6 from J, leaving 9 bases between them. Per the germline V gene, CDR1 is SGHAT and CDR2 is FQNNGV. CDR3: CASSLDSAANEQFF. As DNA, the CDR3 is TGTGCCAGCAGCTTAGATAGCGCTGCCAATGAGCAGTTCTTC.

This clone occurred once. The chain has TRBV28 and TRBJ1-1; D is uncertain. Looked up from germline, CDR1 is MDHEN and CDR2 is SYDVKM. The ends were cut back, 3 bases at V and 0 bases at J, with 11 bases in the middle. The length of the CDR3 is 15 residues. For the CDR3, the DNA is TGTGCCAGCAGTTTGGTGCAGCAAATGAACACTGAAGCTTTCTTT. As protein: CASSLVQQMNTEAFF.

The gene calls are TRBV7-9 and TRBJ1-6; D unclear. The V gene lost 5 bases and the J gene lost 14 bases, with 13 bases spanning the gap. Germline V gives CDR1 SEHNR, CDR2 FQNEAQ (reference sequence). The CDR3 spans 12 residues. In nucleotides, the CDR3 is TGTGCCAGCAGCCCCGGGCGTAGGACCCTCCACTTT. Protein product: CASSPGRRTLHF.

For this clone: Distinct nucleotide sequences in the sample also encode this CDR3. The chain employs TRBV19 and TRBJ1-1; D remains ambiguous. V was cut by 3 bases and J by 2 bases, with 10 bases left in between. This CDR3 spans 14 amino acids. Looked up from germline, CDR1 is LNHDA and CDR2 is SQIVND (reference sequence). The CDR3 region has the DNA TGTGCCAGTAGTATTGGTCAGCTTAACACTGAAGCTTTCTTT. Residues: CASSIGQLNTEAFF.

The chain joins TRBV30 to TRBJ2-7; perhaps TRBD2 as D (6 bases). The CDR3 length is 15 residues. Germline V gene sequence: CDR1 GTSNPN, CDR2 SVGIG (reference sequence). Trimming shortened V by 0 bases and J by 5 bases, and 17 bases separated the two germline ends. CDR3 protein: CAWSVFGTFQDEQYF. In DNA form, the CDR3 reads TGTGCCTGGAGTGTATTTGGGACTTTCCAAGACGAGCAGTACTTC.